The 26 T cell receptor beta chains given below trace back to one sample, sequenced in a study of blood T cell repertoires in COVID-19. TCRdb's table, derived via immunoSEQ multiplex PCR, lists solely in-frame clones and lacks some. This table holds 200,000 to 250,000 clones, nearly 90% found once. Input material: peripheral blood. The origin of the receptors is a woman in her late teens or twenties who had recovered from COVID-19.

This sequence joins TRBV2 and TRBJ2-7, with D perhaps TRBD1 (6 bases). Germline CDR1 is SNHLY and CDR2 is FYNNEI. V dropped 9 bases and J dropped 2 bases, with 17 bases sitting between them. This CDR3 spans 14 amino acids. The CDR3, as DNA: TGTGCCAGGGGGGCCGGGCTACCCCCCTACGAGCAGTACTTC. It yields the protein CARGAGLPPYEQYF.

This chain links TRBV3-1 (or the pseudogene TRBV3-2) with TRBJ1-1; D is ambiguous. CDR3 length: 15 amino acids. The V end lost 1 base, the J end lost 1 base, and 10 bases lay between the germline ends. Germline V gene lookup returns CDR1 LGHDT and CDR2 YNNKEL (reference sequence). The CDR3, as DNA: TGTGCCAGCAGCCAAGTTTACGGTGGGAACACTGAAGCTTTCTTT. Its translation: CASSQVYGGNTEAFF.

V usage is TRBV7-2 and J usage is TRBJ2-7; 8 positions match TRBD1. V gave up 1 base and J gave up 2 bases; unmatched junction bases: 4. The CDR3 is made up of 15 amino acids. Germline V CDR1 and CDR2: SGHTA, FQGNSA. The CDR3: CASSLGGRGPYEQYF. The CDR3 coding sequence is TGTGCCAGCAGCTTAGGGGGCAGGGGGCCCTACGAGCAGTACTTC.

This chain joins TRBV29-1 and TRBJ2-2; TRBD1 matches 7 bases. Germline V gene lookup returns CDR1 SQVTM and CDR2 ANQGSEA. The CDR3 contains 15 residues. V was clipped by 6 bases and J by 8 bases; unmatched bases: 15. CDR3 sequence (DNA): TGCAGCGTATTAGGGGACAGTCGGAGTTCGGGGGAGCTGTTTTTT. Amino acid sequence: CSVLGDSRSSGELFF.

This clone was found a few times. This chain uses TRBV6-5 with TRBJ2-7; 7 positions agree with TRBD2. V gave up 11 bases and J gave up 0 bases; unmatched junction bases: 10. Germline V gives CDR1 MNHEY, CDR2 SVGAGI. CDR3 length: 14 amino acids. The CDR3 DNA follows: TGTGCCGGAGCCCCGGCGGGAGTCTCCTACGAGCAGTACTTC. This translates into CAGAPAGVSYEQYF.

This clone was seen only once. CDR3 nucleotide sequence: TGCGCCAGCAGCCAAGCCTCGACAGGGTCCACTGAAGCTTTCTTT. Protein: CASSQASTGSTEAFF. The chain is built from TRBV4-1 and TRBJ1-1, with 7 bases identical to TRBD1. The V gene's germline CDR1 is MGHRA and CDR2 YSYEKL. This CDR3 region has 15 residues. V lost 1 base to trimming and J lost 4 bases; unmatched junction nucleotides: 6.

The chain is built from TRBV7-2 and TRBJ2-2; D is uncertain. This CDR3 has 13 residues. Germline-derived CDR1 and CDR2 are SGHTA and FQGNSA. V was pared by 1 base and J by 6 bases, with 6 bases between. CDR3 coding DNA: TGTGCCAGCAGCTTAGTACGCGCCGGGGAGCTGTTTTTT. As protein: CASSLVRAGELFF.

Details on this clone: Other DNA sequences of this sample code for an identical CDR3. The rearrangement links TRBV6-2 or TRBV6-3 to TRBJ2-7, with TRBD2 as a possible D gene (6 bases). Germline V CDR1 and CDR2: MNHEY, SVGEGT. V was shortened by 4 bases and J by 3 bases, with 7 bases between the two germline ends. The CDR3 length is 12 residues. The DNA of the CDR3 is TGTGCCAGCAGTTTTAGCGGCTACGAGCAGTACTTC. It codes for CASSFSGYEQYF.

This chain's CDR3 is CASTPVAGENQETQYF. CDR3 coding DNA: TGTGCCAGCACCCCGGTGGCGGGAGAGAACCAAGAGACCCAGTACTTC. V usage is TRBV5-4 and J usage is TRBJ2-5; 7 nucleotides match TRBD2. Germline lookup yields CDR1 SGHNT and CDR2 YYREEE (reference sequence). The junction had 11 bases not matched to a gene; V was cut back by 6 bases and J by 0 bases. CDR3 length equals 16 residues.

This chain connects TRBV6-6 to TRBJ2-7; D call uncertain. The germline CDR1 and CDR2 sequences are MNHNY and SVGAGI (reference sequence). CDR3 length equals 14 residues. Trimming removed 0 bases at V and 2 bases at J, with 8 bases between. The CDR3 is CASSYSAATYEQYF. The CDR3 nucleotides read TGTGCCAGCAGTTACTCGGCGGCAACCTACGAGCAGTACTTC.

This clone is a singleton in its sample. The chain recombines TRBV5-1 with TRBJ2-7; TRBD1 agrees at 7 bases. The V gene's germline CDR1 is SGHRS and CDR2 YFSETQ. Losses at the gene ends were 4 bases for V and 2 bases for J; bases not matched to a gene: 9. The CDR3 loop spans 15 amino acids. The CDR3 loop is CASSIGRQGTYEQYF. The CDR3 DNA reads TGCGCCAGCAGCATAGGGAGACAGGGAACCTACGAGCAGTACTTC.

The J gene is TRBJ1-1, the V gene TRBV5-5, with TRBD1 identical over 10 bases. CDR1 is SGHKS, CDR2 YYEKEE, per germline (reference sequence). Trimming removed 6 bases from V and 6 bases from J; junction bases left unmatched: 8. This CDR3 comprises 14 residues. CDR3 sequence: CASTLGQGRPEAFF. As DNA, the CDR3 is TGTGCCAGCACACTGGGACAGGGGCGTCCTGAAGCTTTCTTT. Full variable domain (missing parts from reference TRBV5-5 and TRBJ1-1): DAGVTQSPTHLIKTRGQQVTLRCSPISGHKSVSWYQQVLGQGPQFIFQYYEKEERGRGNFPDRFSARQFPNYSSELNVNALLLGDSALYLCASTLGQGRPEAFFGQGTRLTVV.

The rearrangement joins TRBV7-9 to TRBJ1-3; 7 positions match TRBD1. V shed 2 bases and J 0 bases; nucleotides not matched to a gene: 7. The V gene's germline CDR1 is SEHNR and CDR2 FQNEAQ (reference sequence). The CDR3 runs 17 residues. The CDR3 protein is CASSLKGQIYSGNTIYF. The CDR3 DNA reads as TGTGCCAGCAGCTTAAAGGGACAGATATACTCTGGAAACACCATATATTTT.

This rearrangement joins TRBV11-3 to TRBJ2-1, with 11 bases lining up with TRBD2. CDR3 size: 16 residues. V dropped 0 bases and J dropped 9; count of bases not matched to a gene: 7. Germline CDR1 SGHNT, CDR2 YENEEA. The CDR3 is CASSLDPTSGRSEQFF. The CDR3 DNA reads TGTGCCAGCAGCTTAGACCCCACTAGCGGGAGAAGTGAGCAGTTCTTC.

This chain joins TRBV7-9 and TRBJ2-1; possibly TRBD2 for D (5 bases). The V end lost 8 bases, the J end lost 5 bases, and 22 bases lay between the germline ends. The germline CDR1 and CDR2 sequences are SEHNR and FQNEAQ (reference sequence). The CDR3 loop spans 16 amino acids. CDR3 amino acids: CASGSSGGSPHNEQFF. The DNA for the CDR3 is TGTGCCAGCGGCTCGAGTGGTGGGAGTCCCCACAATGAGCAGTTCTTC.

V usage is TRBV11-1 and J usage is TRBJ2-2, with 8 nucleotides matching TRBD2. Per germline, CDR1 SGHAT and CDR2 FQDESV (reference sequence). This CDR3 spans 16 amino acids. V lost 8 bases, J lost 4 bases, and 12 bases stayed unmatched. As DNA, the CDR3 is TGTGCCAGCGGATCAGCGGGAGCCTCGGGCACCGGGGAGCTGTTTTTT. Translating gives CASGSAGASGTGELFF.

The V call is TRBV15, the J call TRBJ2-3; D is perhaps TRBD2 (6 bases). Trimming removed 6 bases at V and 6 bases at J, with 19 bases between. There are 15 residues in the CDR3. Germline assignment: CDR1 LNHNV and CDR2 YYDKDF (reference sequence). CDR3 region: CATRHGFSEGDTQYF. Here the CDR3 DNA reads TGTGCCACCAGACATGGATTCTCGGAGGGGGATACGCAGTATTTT.

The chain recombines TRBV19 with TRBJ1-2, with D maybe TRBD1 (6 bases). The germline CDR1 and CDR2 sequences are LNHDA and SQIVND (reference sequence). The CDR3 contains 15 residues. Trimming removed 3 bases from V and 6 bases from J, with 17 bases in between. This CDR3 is CASSIWAGESDGYTF. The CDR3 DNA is TGTGCCAGTAGTATTTGGGCAGGGGAGTCGGATGGCTACACCTTC.

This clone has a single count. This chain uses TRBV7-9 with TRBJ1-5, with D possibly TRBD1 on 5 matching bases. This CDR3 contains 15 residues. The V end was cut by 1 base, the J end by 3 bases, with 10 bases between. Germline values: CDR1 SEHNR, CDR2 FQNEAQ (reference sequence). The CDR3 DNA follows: TGTGCCAGCAGCTTAGGTCAGGGTCCCAATCAGCCCCAGCATTTT. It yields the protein CASSLGQGPNQPQHF.

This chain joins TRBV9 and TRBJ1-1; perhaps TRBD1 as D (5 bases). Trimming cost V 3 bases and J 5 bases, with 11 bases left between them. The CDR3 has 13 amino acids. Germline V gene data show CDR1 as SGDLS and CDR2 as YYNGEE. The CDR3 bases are TGTGCCAGCAGCGAGGGAGGGACGACTGAAGCTTTCTTT. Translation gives CASSEGGTTEAFF.

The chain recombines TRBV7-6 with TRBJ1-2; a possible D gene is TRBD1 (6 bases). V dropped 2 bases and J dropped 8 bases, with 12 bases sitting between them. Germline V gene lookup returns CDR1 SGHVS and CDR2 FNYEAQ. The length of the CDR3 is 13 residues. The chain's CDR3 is CASSLQGSEGYTF. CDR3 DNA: TGTGCCAGCAGCTTACAGGGGTCGGAGGGCTACACCTTC.

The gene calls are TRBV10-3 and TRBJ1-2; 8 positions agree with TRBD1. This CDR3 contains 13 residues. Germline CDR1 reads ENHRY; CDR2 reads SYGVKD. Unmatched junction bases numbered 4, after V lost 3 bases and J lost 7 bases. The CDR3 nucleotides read TGTGCCATCAGTGATGAGCAGGGGGCTGGCTACACCTTC. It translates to CAISDEQGAGYTF.

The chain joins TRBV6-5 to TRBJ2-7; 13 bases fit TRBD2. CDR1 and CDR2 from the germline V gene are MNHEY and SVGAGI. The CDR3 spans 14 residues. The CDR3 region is CCTSGRAFPYEQYF. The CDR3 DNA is TGTTGTACTAGCGGGAGGGCCTTCCCCTACGAGCAGTACTTC.

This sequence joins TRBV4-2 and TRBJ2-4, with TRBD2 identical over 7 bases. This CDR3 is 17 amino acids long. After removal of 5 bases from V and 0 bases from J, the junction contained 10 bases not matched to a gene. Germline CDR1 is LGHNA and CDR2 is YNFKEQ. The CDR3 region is CASSYNHGLVAKNIQYF. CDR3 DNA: TGTGCCAGCAGCTATAACCACGGACTAGTAGCCAAAAACATTCAGTACTTC.

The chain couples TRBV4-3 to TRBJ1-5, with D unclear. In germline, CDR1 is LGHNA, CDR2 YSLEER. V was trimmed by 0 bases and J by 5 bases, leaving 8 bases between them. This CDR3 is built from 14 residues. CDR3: CASSQDRVDQPQHF. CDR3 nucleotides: TGCGCCAGCAGCCAAGATCGGGTTGATCAGCCCCAGCATTTT.

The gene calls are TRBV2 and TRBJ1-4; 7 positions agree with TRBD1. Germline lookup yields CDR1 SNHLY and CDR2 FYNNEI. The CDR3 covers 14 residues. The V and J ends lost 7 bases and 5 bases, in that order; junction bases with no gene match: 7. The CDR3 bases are TGTGCCAGCAACGACAGGGAAAAGAATGAAAAACTGTTTTTT. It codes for CASNDREKNEKLFF.